Below, 8 T cell receptor beta chains from the same sample are listed, as sequenced in a study of blood T cell repertoires in COVID-19. Only in-frame clones appear in the TCRdb table, and some are missing; sequencing was by immunoSEQ multiplex PCR. The data contain about 300,000 clones, around 86% of them seen just once; the ten biggest clones take up about 1.6%. The material sequenced was peripheral blood. Receptors originate from a woman in her thirties or forties who had recovered from COVID-19.

The rearrangement uses TRBV18 and TRBJ1-1; 10 positions match TRBD1. Germline V gene data show CDR1 as KGHSH and CDR2 as LQKENI. Trimming took 1 base from V and 4 from J; bases not matched to a gene: 6. The CDR3 covers 16 residues. The CDR3 reads CASSPRQTGGRTEAFF. The CDR3, as DNA: TGTGCCAGCTCACCACGCCAGACAGGGGGCCGCACTGAAGCTTTCTTT.

With regard to this clone: No conserved phenylalanine or tryptophan is present at the end of the CDR3, so a read error is the likely explanation. The V call is TRBV5-4, the J call TRBJ2-7; 9 nucleotides agree with TRBD1. The CDR3 spans 15 residues. The V gene's germline CDR1 is SGHNT and CDR2 YYREEE (reference sequence). The ends lost 4 bases at V and 2 bases at J; junction bases unmatched: 7. The CDR3 protein is CASSPKDRGAYEQYL. DNA of the CDR3: TGTGCCAGCAGCCCCAAGGACAGGGGCGCCTACGAGCAGTACCTC.

The CDR3, as DNA: TGCGCCAGCAGCCCCCTGGGGCAGGGGGCCTATGGCTACACCTTC. Protein sequence: CASSPLGQGAYGYTF. The genes are TRBV5-1 and TRBJ1-2; 8 bases line up with TRBD1. V was clipped by 4 bases and J by 4 bases; unmatched bases: 9. Germline CDR1 SGHRS, CDR2 YFSETQ. This CDR3 has 15 residues. Based on the CDR3 plus reference TRBV5-1 and TRBJ1-2, the full variable domain is KAGVTQTPRYLIKTRGQQVTLSCSPISGHRSVSWYQQTPGQGLQFLFEYFSETQRNKGNFPGRFSGRQFSNSRSEMNVSTLELGDSALYLCASSPLGQGAYGYTFGSGTRLTVV.

V is TRBV4-2 and J is TRBJ2-1; unclear D gene. V gave up 1 base and J gave up 0 bases, with 13 bases separating them. The CDR3 covers 17 residues. Per the germline V gene, CDR1 is LGHNA and CDR2 is YNFKEQ. The DNA for the CDR3 is TGTGCCAGCAGCCAAGTGGTGGCTTCCAGCTCCTACAATGAGCAGTTCTTC. This sequence encodes CASSQVVASSSYNEQFF.

The chain couples TRBV7-9 to TRBJ1-2, with 8 positions matching TRBD1. This CDR3 is built from 17 residues. Germline assignment: CDR1 SEHNR and CDR2 FQNEAQ (reference sequence). V was clipped by 4 bases and J by 2 bases; unmatched bases: 12. DNA for the CDR3: TGTGCCAGCAGCTCCCGCGGGGACAGGCCCCGGAACTATGGCTACACCTTC. This sequence encodes CASSSRGDRPRNYGYTF.

This chain uses TRBV14 with TRBJ1-4, with 7 positions matching TRBD1. Germline CDR1 is SGHDN and CDR2 is FVKESK. V shed 6 bases and J 8 bases; nucleotides not matched to a gene: 9. The CDR3 totals 14 residues. The CDR3 is CASRRQGIGEKLFF. The CDR3 nucleotides read TGTGCCAGCAGGCGACAGGGAATAGGAGAAAAACTGTTTTTT.

V is TRBV11-3 and J is TRBJ2-1; D may be TRBD2 (6 bases). The CDR3 covers 15 residues. Trimming stripped 3 bases from V and 2 bases from J, with 11 bases between. The germline gives CDR1 SGHNT, CDR2 YENEEA. The CDR3 nucleotides read TGTGCCAGCAGCTTGGAGGGGAATACCTACAATGAGCAGTTCTTC. This encodes CASSLEGNTYNEQFF.

This rearrangement joins TRBV27 to TRBJ2-6; D is unclear. This CDR3 comprises 19 residues. Per the germline V gene, CDR1 is MNHEY and CDR2 is SMNVEV (reference sequence). Trimming stripped 1 base from V and 0 bases from J, with 16 bases between. The CDR3 region is CASSLYYPARHSGANVLTF. The CDR3 DNA is TGTGCCAGCAGTTTATATTACCCCGCGCGGCACTCTGGGGCCAACGTCCTGACTTTC.